The 26 T cell receptor beta chains in this list originate from one sample, sequenced in a study of T cells after yellow fever vaccination. TCRdb reprocessed the 5' RACE reads via MiXCR and lists one record per CDR3 protein. The data hold some 240,000 distinct CDR3 sequences, with under 3.5% observed a single time. Sequencing used CD4+ T cells sorted from PBMCs, obtained 10 days after the yellow fever booster vaccination. These receptors all come from a man younger than 35 who received the YFV17D yellow fever vaccine.

This sequence joins TRBV20-1 and TRBJ1-2; TRBD1 matches at 7 bases. CDR1 and CDR2 from the germline V gene are DFQATT and SNEGSKA (reference sequence). The CDR3 contains 13 residues. Trimming at V came to 5 bases and at J to 0 bases, leaving 3 bases not matched to a gene. The CDR3 nucleotides read TGCAGTGCTTACCAGGGGGCTAACTATGGCTACACCTTC. Translation gives CSAYQGANYGYTF.

The gene calls are TRBV20-1 and TRBJ1-6; 9 positions match TRBD1. Germline values: CDR1 DFQATT, CDR2 SNEGSKA (reference sequence). CDR3 length equals 16 residues. V shed 3 bases, J shed 8 bases, and the junction held 11 bases outside the gene matches. The DNA of the CDR3 is TGCAGTGCTAGGGCTGGGACAGGGAGGCCGGATTCACCCCTCCACTTT. Its translation is CSARAGTGRPDSPLHF.

The sample holds a few counts of this clonotype. V gene TRBV13 combines with J gene TRBJ2-1, with 10 bases aligning to TRBD2. Germline assignment: CDR1 PRHDT and CDR2 FYEKMQ (reference sequence). With 4 bases clipped from V and 7 bases from J, the junction kept 10 bases outside the gene matches. This CDR3 has 16 amino acids. In nucleotides, the CDR3 is TGTGCCAGCAGCTCCTACCGACTAGCGGGCCGTAATGAGCAGTTCTTC. Protein sequence: CASSSYRLAGRNEQFF.

This clonotype was detected ten times or more. The chain has TRBV5-1 and TRBJ2-3, with 8 bases aligning to TRBD2. CDR1 is SGHRS and CDR2 is YFSETQ in the germline V gene. The CDR3 is 16 residues long. J gave up 4 bases and V 4 bases, and 11 bases lay outside the gene matches. The CDR3 DNA is TGCGCCAGCAGCCAGCTGCGGGCGGGGGGTTCAGATACGCAGTATTTT. As protein: CASSQLRAGGSDTQYF.

This clonotype was seen a few times. This sequence joins TRBV20-1 and TRBJ1-1; weak D call: TRBD1 (5 bases). The CDR3 totals 14 residues. In germline, CDR1 is DFQATT, CDR2 SNEGSKA (reference sequence). The CDR3 DNA follows: TGCAGGATAGCCGGGGCCCACGCGGGCACTGAAGCTTTCTTT. Translation gives CRIAGAHAGTEAFF.

The sample holds many counts of this clonotype. The chain employs TRBV7-7 and TRBJ2-3; D gene ambiguous. The CDR3 covers 11 residues. Germline lookup yields CDR1 SSHAT and CDR2 FNYEAQ (reference sequence). Trimming stripped 7 bases from V and 4 bases from J, with 6 bases between. CDR3 sequence (DNA): TGTGCCAGCACCGAAGCAGATACGCAGTATTTT. It yields the protein CASTEADTQYF.

This clonotype occurred a few times. The rearrangement uses TRBV7-2 and TRBJ2-1; D is unresolved. The CDR3 extends over 15 amino acids. V was trimmed by 4 bases and J by 1 base, leaving 11 bases between them. The germline gives CDR1 SGHTA, CDR2 FQGNSA. In DNA form, the CDR3 reads TGTGCCAGCAGCTCCCGACGGAGATCCTACAATGAGCAGTTCTTC. This encodes CASSSRRRSYNEQFF.

This clonotype was seen more than once but under ten times. This rearrangement joins TRBV12-3 or TRBV12-4 to TRBJ1-2, with 8 bases lining up with TRBD1. The J segment lost 12 bases and the V segment lost 2 bases, leaving 14 bases of the junction unmatched. This CDR3 comprises 15 residues. In DNA, the CDR3 is TGTGCCAGCAGTTTATCCCCCGGGACAGGAAAACCCCACACCTTC. Its translation is CASSLSPGTGKPHTF.

The genes are TRBV12-3 or TRBV12-4 and TRBJ2-3; D ambiguous. Trimming took 7 bases from V and 0 from J, leaving 8 bases between them. CDR3 length equals 13 residues. CDR3 sequence (DNA): TGTGCCAGCAAGTATGGGAGCACAGATACGCAGTATTTT. Translated: CASKYGSTDTQYF.

This clonotype was counted ten times or more. CDR3 bases: TGCGCCAGCAGCGGGTCGGAAAGGTCCTACAATGAGCAGTTCTTC. Its protein product is CASSGSERSYNEQFF. V usage is TRBV5-1 and J usage is TRBJ2-1; D unclear. V lost 4 bases to trimming and J lost 1 base, with 12 bases between them. The CDR3 runs to 15 residues. Germline V gene data show CDR1 as SGHRS and CDR2 as YFSETQ.

This clonotype was counted ten times or more. J is TRBJ1-1 and V is TRBV6-5, with D unclear. The CDR3 length is 14 residues. Per germline, CDR1 MNHEY and CDR2 SVGAGI. V was clipped by 6 bases and J by 4 bases, with 15 bases between them. The CDR3 DNA sequence: TGTGCCAGCAGACGGATGAGGGCGGTCACTGAAGCTTTCTTT. As protein: CASRRMRAVTEAFF.

In its sample, this clonotype was seen many times. The chain joins TRBV7-6 to TRBJ1-5; D gene ambiguous. The germline CDR1 and CDR2 sequences are SGHVS and FNYEAQ. This CDR3 spans 12 amino acids. Trimming pared 3 bases from V and 6 bases from J, leaving 6 bases between. The CDR3 sequence is CASSLAGQPQHF. The CDR3 region has the DNA TGTGCCAGCAGCTTGGCGGGTCAGCCCCAGCATTTT.

This clonotype was observed at least ten times. The rearrangement links TRBV11-2 to TRBJ2-1, with TRBD1 matching 10 bases. This CDR3 has 14 amino acids. Germline V gene lookup returns CDR1 SGHAT and CDR2 FQNNGV. V shed 0 bases and J 9 bases; nucleotides not matched to a gene: 2. The CDR3 loop reads CASSLDRTGGEQFF. CDR3 DNA: TGTGCCAGCAGCTTAGATAGGACAGGGGGTGAGCAGTTCTTC.

This rearrangement joins TRBV12-3 or TRBV12-4 to TRBJ1-1; 8 bases are a match to TRBD1. Trimming at V came to 5 bases and at J to 2 bases, leaving 4 bases not matched to a gene. The length of the CDR3 is 14 residues. The CDR3 nucleotides are TGTGCCAGCAGTCCGGGACAGGATAACACTGAAGCTTTCTTT. Protein product: CASSPGQDNTEAFF.

This clonotype has just a few counts. The chain has TRBV18 and TRBJ1-5; D is ambiguous. The CDR3 runs to 13 residues. Trimming removed 3 bases at V and 4 bases at J, with 7 bases between. Germline values: CDR1 KGHSH, CDR2 LQKENI. CDR3 sequence: CASSPLQNQPQHF. The DNA for the CDR3 is TGTGCCAGCTCACCCCTACAGAATCAGCCCCAGCATTTT.

This clonotype was seen at least ten times. The CDR3 here is CASSHRDTYTDTQYF. The CDR3 DNA reads TGCGCCAGCAGCCACCGGGACACTTACACAGATACGCAGTATTTT. The chain is built from TRBV5-1 and TRBJ2-3; D may be TRBD1 (6 bases). The CDR3 is 15 residues long. V was clipped by 4 bases and J by 2 bases, with 14 bases between them. Germline-derived CDR1 and CDR2 are SGHRS and YFSETQ.

This clonotype was counted ten times or more. This chain joins TRBV5-1 and TRBJ2-2; 10 positions match TRBD2. CDR1 and CDR2 (germline): SGHRS, YFSETQ. V gave up 0 bases and J gave up 1 base; unmatched junction bases: 9. The CDR3 totals 19 residues. The CDR3 DNA sequence: TGCGCCAGCAGCTTGGCGTCTAGCGGGGGACAACGGAACACCGGGGAGCTGTTTTTT. Protein sequence: CASSLASSGGQRNTGELFF.

This clonotype has ten or more counts. The chain recombines TRBV7-3 with TRBJ2-2, with TRBD2 matching 8 bases. CDR3 length: 15 amino acids. V was clipped by 5 bases and J by 7 bases; unmatched bases: 9. CDR1 and CDR2 from the germline V gene are SGHTA and FQGTGA. The CDR3 spells CASSLLAAPSGELFF. The CDR3 DNA reads TGTGCCAGCAGCCTACTAGCGGCACCAAGCGGGGAGCTGTTTTTT.

This clonotype was seen many times. V gene TRBV9 combines with J gene TRBJ2-5; D is possibly TRBD1 (5 bases). CDR3 length: 13 amino acids. V lost 3 bases and J 5 bases, leaving 11 bases between the germline ends. Germline assignment: CDR1 SGDLS and CDR2 YYNGEE. Here the CDR3 DNA reads TGTGCCAGCAGCGCACAGGTGGGGGAGACCCAGTACTTC. Encoded protein: CASSAQVGETQYF.

V is TRBV25-1 and J is TRBJ1-2; D uncertain. The CDR3 extends over 15 amino acids. Germline V CDR1 and CDR2: MGHDK, SYGVNS. V was cut by 1 base and J by 5 bases, with 14 bases left in between. CDR3 sequence (DNA): TGTGCCAGCAGTGAATGGGGAGACACCAAATATGGCTACACCTTC. Amino acid sequence: CASSEWGDTKYGYTF.

This chain joins TRBV7-2 and TRBJ2-5; 9 bases match TRBD2. The ends lost 3 bases at V and 5 bases at J; junction bases unmatched: 4. The length of the CDR3 is 14 residues. Germline loops: CDR1 SGHTA, CDR2 FQGNSA. CDR3 residues: CASSFQRGVETQYF. CDR3 sequence (DNA): TGTGCCAGCAGCTTTCAGCGGGGGGTCGAGACCCAGTACTTC.

V gene TRBV20-1 combines with J gene TRBJ2-4, with 11 bases that match TRBD2. This CDR3 spans 14 amino acids. V gave up 6 bases and J gave up 3 bases; unmatched junction bases: 4. CDR1 and CDR2 (germline): DFQATT, SNEGSKA (reference sequence). For the CDR3, the DNA is TGCAGTGCCCCGACTAGCGGGGACAAAAACATTCAGTACTTC. Residues: CSAPTSGDKNIQYF.

This clonotype was seen many times. The V gene is TRBV20-1, the J gene TRBJ1-2, with D maybe TRBD1 (6 bases). Germline CDR1 is DFQATT and CDR2 is SNEGSKA (reference sequence). This CDR3 has 13 residues. Trimming cost V 6 bases and J 5 bases, with 16 bases left between them. CDR3 region: CSATTGSSYGYTF. For the CDR3, the DNA is TGCAGTGCGACTACAGGGTCCTCTTATGGCTACACCTTC.

This clonotype was detected many times. The V and J genes are TRBV18 and TRBJ1-1, with no clear D. Germline V gives CDR1 KGHSH, CDR2 LQKENI. Deletions cut 6 bases from V and 1 base from J, with 9 bases between. The CDR3 is 13 amino acids. The DNA for the CDR3 is TGTGCCAGCTCGTCCGGGGAGAACACTGAAGCTTTCTTT. Translating gives CASSSGENTEAFF.

This clonotype showed up many times. The chain's CDR3 is CASSPGGPGETQYF. In nucleotides, the CDR3 is TGTGCCAGCAGCCCAGGGGGACCCGGGGAGACCCAGTACTTC. The chain recombines TRBV5-6 with TRBJ2-5; 7 nucleotides align to TRBD1. The length of the CDR3 is 14 residues. CDR1 is SGHDT, CDR2 YYEEEE, per germline. Losses at the gene ends were 4 bases for V and 5 bases for J; bases not matched to a gene: 8.

The V and J genes are TRBV7-2 and TRBJ2-5; D might be TRBD2 (6 bases). V lost 5 bases and J lost 8, with 12 bases in between. Germline V gene lookup returns CDR1 SGHTA and CDR2 FQGNSA. This CDR3 contains 12 residues. For the CDR3, the DNA is TGTGCCAGCAGCCCTCTCGCGGGAACCCAGTACTTC. It translates to CASSPLAGTQYF.